This entry describes one TCR beta chain. This entry belongs to a study of Ad26.COV2.S vaccination and SARS-CoV-2 variants. Libraries were prepared by immunoSEQ multiplex PCR; TCRdb keeps only in-frame clonotypes and omits some of them. This table has around 320,000 clones, about 82% appearing once. The treatment denotes: some 20 received Ad26.COV2.S at low or high dose, single or two shots; 5 received placebo; per-sample allocation not given. The study sampled participants on day 63 after the first vaccine or placebo injection. The V gene lost 0 bases and the J gene lost 6 bases, with 12 bases spanning the gap. CDR1 is SGHTA and CDR2 is FQGNSA in the germline V gene. The CDR3 covers 15 residues.

The clonotype originates from a person between 18 and 65 years old who received the Ad26.COV2.S COVID-19 vaccine or a placebo. The V gene is TRBV7-2, the J gene TRBJ1-3; D ambiguous. The sequencing here drew on peripheral blood, taken in a trial of Ad26.COV2.S vaccine versus placebo. The chain's CDR3 is CASSLAGAQSNTIYF. Written as DNA, the CDR3 is TGTGCCAGCAGCTTAGCGGGAGCACAGTCAAACACCATATATTTT. Combining the CDR3 with reference TRBV7-2 and TRBJ1-3 gives the whole variable domain GAGVSQSPSNKVTEKGKDVELRCDPISGHTALYWYRQSLGQGLEFLIYFQGNSAPDKSGLPSDRFSAERTGGSVSTLTIQRTQQEDSAVYLCASSLAGAQSNTIYFGEGSWLTVV.